This section outlines one T cell receptor beta chain sequence together with its context. The antigen is undetermined. The data derive from a study of vaccination and CD4 T cells after COVID-19. Study details: Post-COVID sampling occurred a median roughly 100 days after diagnosis (range 35 to 161).

Researchers used the Oncomine TCR Beta short-read assay to sequence DNA from cultured CD4+ T cells. Genomic DNA was isolated from cultured CD4+ T cells. TCRdb analysed the PCR reads with MiXCR anew, one entry per CDR3 protein. The sample includes around 20,000 distinct CDR3 sequences, roughly 71% of them seen just once. Documented treatment: approximately 11-day PBMC culture with coronavirus spike peptide pools or control peptides (ViraFEST assay). The CDR3 is 12 residues long. Germline V gene lookup returns CDR1 MNHNS and CDR2 SASEGT. The V end lost 4 bases, the J end lost 6 bases, and 7 bases lay between the germline ends.

The sample comprised CD4+ T cells from blood, cultured in vitro. The receptor comes from a human donor who had recovered from COVID-19. This chain connects TRBV6-1 to TRBJ2-1; D remains unclear. The CDR3 DNA reads TGTGCCAGCAGTGGCACTTTCAATGAGCAGTTCTTC. It codes for CASSGTFNEQFF.